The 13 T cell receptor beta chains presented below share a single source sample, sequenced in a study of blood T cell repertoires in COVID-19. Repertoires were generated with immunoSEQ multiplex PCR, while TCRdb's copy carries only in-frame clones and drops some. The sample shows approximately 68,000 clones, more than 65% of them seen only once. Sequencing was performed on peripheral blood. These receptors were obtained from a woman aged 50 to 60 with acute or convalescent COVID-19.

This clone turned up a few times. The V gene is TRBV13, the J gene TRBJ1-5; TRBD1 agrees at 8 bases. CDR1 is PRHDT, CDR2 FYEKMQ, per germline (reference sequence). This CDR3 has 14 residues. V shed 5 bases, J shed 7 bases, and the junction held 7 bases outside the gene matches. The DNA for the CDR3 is TGTGCCAGCAGCAACGGTGACAGGGGCCAGCCCCAGCATTTT. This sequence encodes CASSNGDRGQPQHF. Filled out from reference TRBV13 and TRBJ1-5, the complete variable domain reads AAGVIQSPRHLIKEKRETATLKCYPIPRHDTVYWYQQGPGQDPQFLISFYEKMQSDKGSIPDRFSAQQFSDYHSELNMSSLELGDSALYFCASSNGDRGQPQHFGDGTRLSIL.

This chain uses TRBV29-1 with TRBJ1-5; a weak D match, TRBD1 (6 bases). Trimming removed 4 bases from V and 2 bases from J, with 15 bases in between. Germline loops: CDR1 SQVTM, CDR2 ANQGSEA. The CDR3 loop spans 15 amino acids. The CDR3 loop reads CSVVRYRVCNQPQHF. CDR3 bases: TGCAGCGTTGTGAGATACAGGGTTTGCAATCAGCCCCAGCATTTT.

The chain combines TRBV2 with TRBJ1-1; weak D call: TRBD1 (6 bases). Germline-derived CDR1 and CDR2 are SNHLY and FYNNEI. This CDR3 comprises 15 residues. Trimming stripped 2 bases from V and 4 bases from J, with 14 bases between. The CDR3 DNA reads TGTGCCAGCAGTGAATCAGGGGATGTTAGCACTGAAGCTTTCTTT. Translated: CASSESGDVSTEAFF.

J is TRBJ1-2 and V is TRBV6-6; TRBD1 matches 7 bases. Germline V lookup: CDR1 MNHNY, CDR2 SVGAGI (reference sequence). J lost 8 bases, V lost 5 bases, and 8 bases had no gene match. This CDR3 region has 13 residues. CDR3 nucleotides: TGTGCCAGCAGTCTCCAGGGGGTTGGGGGCTACACCTTC. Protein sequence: CASSLQGVGGYTF.

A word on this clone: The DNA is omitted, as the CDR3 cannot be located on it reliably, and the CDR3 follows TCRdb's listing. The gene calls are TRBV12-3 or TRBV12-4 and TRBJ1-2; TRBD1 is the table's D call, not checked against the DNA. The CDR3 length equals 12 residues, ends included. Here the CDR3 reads CASSFGLGALGF.

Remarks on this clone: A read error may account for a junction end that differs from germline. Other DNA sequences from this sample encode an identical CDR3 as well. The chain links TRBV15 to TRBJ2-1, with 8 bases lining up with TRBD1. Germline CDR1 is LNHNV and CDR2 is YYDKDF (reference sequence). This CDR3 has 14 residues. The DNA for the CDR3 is TGTGCCACCAGCAGAGGTCAAGGGACAGGCTGGGGTCTCTTC. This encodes CATSRGQGTGWGLF.

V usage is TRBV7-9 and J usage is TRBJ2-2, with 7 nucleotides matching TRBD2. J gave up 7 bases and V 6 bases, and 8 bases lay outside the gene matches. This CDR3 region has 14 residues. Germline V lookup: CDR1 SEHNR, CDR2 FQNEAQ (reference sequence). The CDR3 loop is CASSWTSYNGELFF. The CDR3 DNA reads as TGTGCCAGCAGTTGGACTAGTTACAACGGGGAGCTGTTTTTT.

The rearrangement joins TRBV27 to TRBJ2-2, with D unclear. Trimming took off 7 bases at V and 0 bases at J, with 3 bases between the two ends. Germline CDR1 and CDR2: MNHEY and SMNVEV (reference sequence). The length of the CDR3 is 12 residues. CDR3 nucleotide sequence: TGTGCCAGCATCACGAACACCGGGGAGCTGTTTTTT. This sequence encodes CASITNTGELFF.

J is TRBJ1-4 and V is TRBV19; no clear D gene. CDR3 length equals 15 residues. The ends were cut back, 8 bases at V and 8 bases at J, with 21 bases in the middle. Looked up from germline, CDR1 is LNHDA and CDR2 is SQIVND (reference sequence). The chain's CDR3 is CASRHTRVGDEKLFF. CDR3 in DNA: TGTGCCAGTCGCCATACGAGAGTAGGAGACGAAAAACTGTTTTTT.

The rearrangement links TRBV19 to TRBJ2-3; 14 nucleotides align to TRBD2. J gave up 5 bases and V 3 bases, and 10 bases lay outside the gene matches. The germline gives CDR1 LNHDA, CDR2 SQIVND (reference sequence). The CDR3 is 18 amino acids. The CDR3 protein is CASSISWTSGGLGDTQYF. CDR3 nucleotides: TGTGCCAGTAGTATCTCGTGGACTAGCGGGGGGTTAGGAGATACGCAGTATTTT. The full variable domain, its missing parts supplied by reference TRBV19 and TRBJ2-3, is DGGITQSPKYLFRKEGQNVTLSCEQNLNHDAMYWYRQDPGQGLRLIYYSQIVNDFQKGDIAEGYSVSREKKESFPLTVTSAQKNPTAFYLCASSISWTSGGLGDTQYFGPGTRLTVL.

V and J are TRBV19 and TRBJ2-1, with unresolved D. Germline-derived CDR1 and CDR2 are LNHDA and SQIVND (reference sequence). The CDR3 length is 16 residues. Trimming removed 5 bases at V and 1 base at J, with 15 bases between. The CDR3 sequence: CASSAGGAGSYNEQFF. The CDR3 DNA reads TGTGCCAGTAGTGCTGGCGGCGCTGGGTCCTACAATGAGCAGTTCTTC.

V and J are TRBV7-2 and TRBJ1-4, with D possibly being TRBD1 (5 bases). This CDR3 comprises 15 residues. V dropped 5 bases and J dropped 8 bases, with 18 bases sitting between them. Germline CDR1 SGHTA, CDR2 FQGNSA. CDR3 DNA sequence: TGTGCCAGCAGCCATATGGTGGGGGGGGAAGAAAAACTGTTTTTT. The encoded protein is CASSHMVGGEEKLFF.

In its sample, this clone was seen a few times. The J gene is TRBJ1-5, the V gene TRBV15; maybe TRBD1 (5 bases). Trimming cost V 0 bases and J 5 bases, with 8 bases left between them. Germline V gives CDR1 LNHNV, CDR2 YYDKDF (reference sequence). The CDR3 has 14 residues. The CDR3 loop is CATSRDQTDQPQHF. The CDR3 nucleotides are TGTGCCACCAGCAGAGATCAGACAGATCAGCCCCAGCATTTT.